These T cell receptor beta chains were read from a single sample in a study of blood T cell repertoires in COVID-19. Profiled with immunoSEQ multiplex PCR; TCRdb holds only in-frame clones, not every one. The sample lists 150,000 to 190,000 clones; roughly 71% were seen once. Sequencing was done on a sample of peripheral blood. Source of these receptors: a woman of 80 years or more with acute or convalescent COVID-19. CDR3s include the opening cysteine and the closing phenylalanine or tryptophan.

>TRBV12-5
CASGPLREGGYTF
>TRBV7-8
CASSPIDWVGYEQYF
>TRBV3-1/TRBV3-2
CASGTGLEKLFF
>TRBV7-3
CASSPHRRDLRSYNSPLHF
>TRBV14
CASSHNPSFLAGVLEQYF
>TRBV6-6
CASSFGQSNQPQHF
>TRBV7-9
CASSLDTYTEAFF
>TRBV7-9
CASSHSSTDTQYF
>TRBV13
CASSSLVRNTGELFF
>TRBV5-5
CASSSKRVSKEQFF
>TRBV24-1
CATSDGERGQGAQPQHF
>TRBV19
CASSSGQGFGGQPQHF
>TRBV29-1
CSGAHNEQFF
>TRBV27
CASSRGGRADEQYF
>TRBV5-1
CASSLGTGSEKLFF
>TRBV5-1
CASSEIGTGGWEQYF
>TRBV2
CASSEGQGNNSPLHF
>TRBV14
CASSRQENTEAFF
>TRBV4-3
CASRGAMNTEAFF
>TRBV5-1
CASSLAGTGESYGYTF
>TRBV3-1/TRBV3-2
CASSHVGPGSETQYF
>TRBV6-5
CASSSGRRNEQFF
>TRBV7-9
CASSITQGPETQYF
>TRBV7-2
CASSSQVNTEAFF
>TRBV5-6
CASSFSLAGALDYEQYF
>TRBV4-3
CASSQQVGGELFF
>TRBV6-2/TRBV6-3
CASSPPGTTSYNEQFF